This TCR beta chain is drawn from a study of T cells expressing NK-cell markers. Study-wide background: Repertoire data for TCR beta were derived from sorted T cells (CD3+CD56+NKG2C+, CD3+CD56+NKG2C- and CD3+CD56-NKG2C+). Study-level points and caveats: For a few donors, these clonotypes were likewise the leading ones in the CD3+CD56-NKG2C+ fraction. Dominant NKG2C+ clonotypes made up roughly 1.0-7.5% of CD8+ T cells in roughly six donors.

On this clonotype: No antigen is known for it.

Germline assignment: CDR1 DFQATT and CDR2 SNEGSKA (reference sequence). CDR3 size: 17 residues. TCRdb reanalyzed the 5' RACE reads, giving one entry per CDR3 protein sequence and no DNA. This table lists 150,000 or so distinct CDR3 sequences. The clonotype was recovered from a woman between 18 and 69 years old in good health. The chain employs TRBV20-1 and TRBJ1-5; TCRdb returns TRBD1, unconfirmable since there is no DNA. Sequencing input: blood T cells: a sorted CD56 or NKG2C T cell subset, CD4+ or CD8+ T cells, or bulk PBMC T cells (not recorded which). This CDR3 is CSAISIPYQGPTRPQHF.